These T cell receptor beta chains were read from a single sample in a study of cytomegalovirus exposure and HLA in healthy donors. The table came from immunoSEQ multiplex PCR; TCRdb's copy has only in-frame clones and leaves some out. Among approximately 100,000 clones, about 9.5% were seen once, and the ten largest hold roughly 5%. The sequencing input was PBMCs. These receptors came from a man aged 40-49 years in good health and CMV-seropositive. Each CDR3 is given with its conserved first and last residue. Fields, in order: V gene, J gene, clone size, D gene, CDR3 protein, CDR3 DNA. The D gene is left open where the match is weak. Rows give clone size only sometimes, using once, few, many, or a class for an expanded clone.

TRBV9	TRBJ1-1	-	-	CASSVTEGRGNEAFF	TGTGCCAGCAGCGTCACCGAGGGCAGGGGTAATGAAGCTTTCTTT
TRBV27	TRBJ2-7	-	TRBD1	CASSPQGALYEQYF	TGTGCCAGCAGTCCTCAGGGGGCTCTATACGAGCAGTACTTC
TRBV28	TRBJ1-4	-	TRBD1	CASRTSGGEKLFF	TGTGCCAGCAGGACCTCAGGGGGCGAAAAACTGTTTTTT
TRBV6-4	TRBJ2-1	few	-	CASSDGEANNEQFF	TGTGCCAGCAGTGACGGGGAGGCTAACAATGAGCAGTTCTTC
TRBV6-6	TRBJ2-1	few	TRBD2	CASRQREVIYEQFF	TGTGCCAGCAGGCAGCGGGAGGTTATCTATGAGCAGTTCTTC
TRBV4-2	TRBJ2-3	-	TRBD2	CASSQTGTSGRASTDTQYF	TGTGCCAGCAGCCAAACCGGGACTAGCGGGAGGGCCTCGACAGATACGCAGTATTTT
TRBV9	TRBJ2-5	-	-	CASSGSWRETQYF	TGTGCCAGCAGCGGGAGTTGGAGAGAGACCCAGTACTTC
TRBV4-1	TRBJ1-4	-	-	CASRTPGGDGKLFF	TGCGCCAGCAGGACTCCCGGGGGGGATGGAAAACTGTTTTTT
TRBV4-1	TRBJ2-7	-	TRBD2	CASSQAAGTSGRAPYEQYF	TGCGCCAGCAGCCAAGCCGCCGGGACTAGCGGGAGGGCCCCCTACGAGCAGTACTTC
TRBV7-2	TRBJ2-3	-	TRBD2	CASSYGLAPRTSTDTQYF	TGTGCCAGCAGCTACGGACTAGCGCCCCGTACTAGCACAGATACGCAGTATTTT
TRBV23-1	TRBJ2-3	-	-	CASITGTALERECTDTQYF	TGCGCCAGCATTACAGGAACGGCGCTAGAGAGAGAATGCACAGATACGCAGTATTTT
TRBV9	TRBJ2-7	once	-	CASSVEGSPRGEQYF	TGTGCCAGCAGCGTAGAAGGCAGCCCAAGGGGGGAGCAGTACTTC
TRBV28	TRBJ2-7	-	TRBD1	CASTMGQGVHEQYF	TGTGCCAGCACAATGGGACAGGGGGTCCACGAGCAGTACTTC
TRBV19	TRBJ2-5	-	-	CASSDRETQYF	TGTGCCAGTAGCGACAGAGAGACCCAGTACTTC
TRBV7-7	TRBJ2-5	few	-	CASSLEAGNQETQYF	TGTGCTAGCAGCTTAGAGGCAGGGAATCAAGAGACCCAGTACTTC
TRBV7-9	TRBJ1-2	-	-	CASSFSSYDGYTF	TGTGCCAGCAGCTTCTCGTCCTATGATGGCTACACCTTC
TRBV5-4	TRBJ2-5	-	TRBD2	CASKPSGEETQYF	TGTGCCAGCAAACCGAGCGGGGAAGAGACCCAGTACTTC
TRBV4-1	TRBJ1-1	few	-	CASSREGRRAMANTEAFF	TGCGCCAGCAGCCGCGAGGGAAGGAGGGCAATGGCCAACACTGAAGCTTTCTTT
TRBV28	TRBJ2-1	few	TRBD2	CASSVAGATGIGEQFF	TGTGCCAGCAGCGTAGCGGGAGCCACCGGGATCGGTGAGCAGTTCTTC
TRBV7-7	TRBJ2-1	few	TRBD2	CASSFRAGGSAEQFF	TGTGCTAGCAGCTTTCGAGCGGGAGGCTCAGCTGAGCAGTTCTTC
TRBV28	TRBJ2-7	few	-	CASSSSRSRYF	TGTGCCAGCAGTTCCTCCCGTTCCCGGTACTTC
TRBV6-1	TRBJ1-2	few	-	CASSEGTWNYGYTF	TGTGCCAGCAGTGAAGGGACATGGAACTATGGCTACACCTTC
TRBV6-5	TRBJ2-3	-	TRBD2	CASSSTGLGGTDTQYF	TGTGCCAGCAGTTCCACGGGACTAGGGGGCACAGATACGCAGTATTTT
TRBV7-9	TRBJ1-2	few	-	CASSPRQFYGYTF	TGTGCCAGCAGCCCCCGACAGTTCTATGGCTACACCTTC
TRBV7-2	TRBJ2-1	-	-	CASSISGYNEQFF	TGTGCCAGCAGTATTAGCGGCTACAATGAGCAGTTCTTC
TRBV5-6	TRBJ2-7	few	TRBD2	CASSLATSGIYEQYF	TGTGCCAGCAGCTTGGCGACTAGCGGGATCTACGAGCAGTACTTC
TRBV29-1	TRBJ2-7	few	TRBD2	CSVVGLAGYEQYF	TGCAGCGTTGTCGGACTAGCGGGTTACGAGCAGTACTTC
TRBV28	TRBJ2-3	few	-	CASSLVALGGELDTQYF	TGTGCCAGCAGTTTAGTGGCGTTGGGGGGAGAATTAGATACGCAGTATTTT
TRBV4-2	TRBJ2-2	few	TRBD2	CASSPSGRAFGTGELFF	TGTGCCAGCAGCCCTAGCGGGAGGGCCTTCGGCACCGGGGAGCTGTTTTTT